A selection of T cell receptor beta chains follows, all from one sample in a study of blood T cell repertoires in COVID-19. TCRdb keeps only in-frame clones here, not all; method: immunoSEQ multiplex PCR. The sample lists roughly 220,000 clones; 85% to 90% were seen once. Sequenced material: PBMCs or T cells enriched from blood (not recorded which). The receptors come from a woman aged 45-59 years with acute COVID-19. Each CDR3 is given with its conserved first and last residue. The D gene is left open where the match is weak. The listing skips clone size in some rows; elsewhere it reads once, few, many or a size class.

V gene	J gene	clone size	D gene	CDR3 DNA	CDR3 protein
TRBV19	TRBJ1-2	.	TRBD1	TGTGCCAGTAGTGTTGGACAGGCCTATGGCTACACCTTC	CASSVGQAYGYTF
TRBV9	TRBJ1-2	.	.	TGTGCCAGCAGCCCAGGGTTAGGCTACACCTTC	CASSPGLGYTF
TRBV27	TRBJ1-6	few	.	TGTGCCAGCAGTTTACACAAGATCAATTCACCCCTCCACTTT	CASSLHKINSPLHF
TRBV19	TRBJ2-1	.	TRBD2	TGTGCCAGTAGGAAGACTAGCGGGCTACCTGACAATGAGCAGTTCTTC	CASRKTSGLPDNEQFF
TRBV7-8	TRBJ1-6	.	TRBD1	TGTGCCAGCAGCTTAGGACAGGGTGATTCACCCCTCCACTTT	CASSLGQGDSPLHF
TRBV28	TRBJ1-2	.	.	TGTGCCAGCAGTTCAGGGCCAGTAGGTAACTATGGCTACACCTTC	CASSSGPVGNYGYTF
TRBV10-2	TRBJ1-1	once	.	TGCGCCAGCAGTGCGGGACAAGGTAACACTGAAGCTTTCTTT	CASSAGQGNTEAFF
TRBV30	TRBJ2-7	.	TRBD1	TGTGCCTGGAGTGTAGGGGACAGTCCCGCTTACGAGCAGTACTTC	CAWSVGDSPAYEQYF
TRBV6-5	TRBJ1-4	.	.	TGTGCCAGCAGTTACTCGGCGGCAGGGTTCGGTGAAAAACTGTTTTTT	CASSYSAAGFGEKLFF
TRBV7-2	TRBJ2-1	.	TRBD2	TGTGCCAGCAGCTACGGGCGAGCGGGAGTGGTCGATGAGCAGTTCTTC	CASSYGRAGVVDEQFF
TRBV19	TRBJ1-5	.	TRBD1	TGTGCCAGTAGCTCGACAGGGACTCAGCCCCAGCATTTT	CASSSTGTQPQHF
TRBV3-1/TRBV3-2	TRBJ2-2	once	.	TGTGCCAGCAGCCCCGGGGCGAACACCGGGGAGCTGTTTTTT	CASSPGANTGELFF
TRBV30	TRBJ2-7	once	TRBD2	TGTGCCTGGAGTGTACGGGGGGACGAGCAGTACTTC	CAWSVRGDEQYF
TRBV9	TRBJ2-7	.	TRBD2	TGTGCCAGCAGCGTAGAACCTAGCGGAACCTACGAGCAGTACTTC	CASSVEPSGTYEQYF
TRBV9	TRBJ1-6	.	TRBD1	TGTGCCAGCAGCCCACGGGACAGGAATTCACCCCTCCACTTT	CASSPRDRNSPLHF
TRBV12-3/TRBV12-4	TRBJ1-2	.	.	TGTGCTTATTTAGAGGAGGAGACCTATGGCTACACCTTC	CAYLEEETYGYTF
TRBV18	TRBJ2-7	.	TRBD1	TGTGCCAGCTCACTTGGGACAGGGCGCCCCTACGAGCAGTACTTC	CASSLGTGRPYEQYF
TRBV5-1	TRBJ2-1	few	.	TGCGCCAGCAGCTTGGGTCAGGGAAACAATGAGCAGTTCTTC	CASSLGQGNNEQFF
TRBV7-3	TRBJ2-7	.	TRBD2	TGTGCCAGCAGCTTAGGGGGGACTAGCGGGAGCTACGAGCAGTACTTC	CASSLGGTSGSYEQYF
TRBV18	TRBJ2-7	.	.	TGTGCCAGCTCACCCCTTGGCAGTTCAACCTACGAGCAGTACTTC	CASSPLGSSTYEQYF
TRBV19	TRBJ2-1	.	TRBD2	TGTGCCAGTAGTACCCCGGTCCGGGGGGGGTACAATGAGCAGTTCTTC	CASSTPVRGGYNEQFF
TRBV7-9	TRBJ2-3	.	TRBD1	TGTGCCAGCAGCTTTACAGGGGGCGCAGATACGCAGTATTTT	CASSFTGGADTQYF
TRBV7-2	TRBJ2-3	.	.	TGTGCCAGCAGCCCCGACAGCGCAGATACGCAGTATTTT	CASSPDSADTQYF
TRBV28	TRBJ1-2	.	TRBD1	TGTGCCAGCAGTTCCAAGACAGGGGTCTATGGCTACACCTTC	CASSSKTGVYGYTF
TRBV10-3	TRBJ1-2	.	.	TGTGCCATCAGTCGGGGGGACTATGGCTACACCTTC	CAISRGDYGYTF
TRBV18	TRBJ1-4	.	TRBD1	TGTGCCAGCTCCGGACAGGCTAATGAAAAACTGTTTTTT	CASSGQANEKLFF
TRBV10-1	TRBJ2-2	.	TRBD1	TGCGCCAGCAAATCGACAGGGATGAGTACGAACACCGGGGAGCTGTTTTTT	CASKSTGMSTNTGELFF
TRBV6-5	TRBJ2-3	.	.	TGTGCCAGCCGCCTCAGCGGGAGCACAGATACGCAGTATTTT	CASRLSGSTDTQYF
TRBV6-2/TRBV6-3	TRBJ1-5	.	.	TGTGCCAGCAGTTGGATAGCCCTTCGGGATCAGCCCCAGCATTTT	CASSWIALRDQPQHF
TRBV27	TRBJ2-7	.	.	TGTGCCAGCAGTTTATCCCCGGGGAGCGAGCAGTACTTC	CASSLSPGSEQYF
TRBV10-3	TRBJ2-7	.	TRBD2	TGTGCCATCAGTGTCGGTGGTAGCGGGCCTTCCTACGAGCAGTACTTC	CAISVGGSGPSYEQYF
TRBV28	TRBJ1-1	few	TRBD1	TGTGCCAGCAGCCAGAGGACAGGGGGCCTTCGAGCTTTCTTT	CASSQRTGGLRAFF
TRBV30	TRBJ2-7	.	TRBD1	TGTGCCTGGGAGGGACAGGCATACGAGCAGTACTTC	CAWEGQAYEQYF
TRBV7-9	TRBJ2-1	.	.	TGTGCCAGCAGCCCCTGGGGAGGGGGGGACAATGAGCAGTTCTTC	CASSPWGGGDNEQFF
TRBV11-2	TRBJ1-5	.	.	TGTGCCAGCAGCTTGATGCGGGATCAGCCCCAGCATTTT	CASSLMRDQPQHF
TRBV10-3	TRBJ1-5	.	TRBD1	TGTGCCATCAGTGAGGTTAAGGGGGCTGAGCAGCCCCAGCATTTT	CAISEVKGAEQPQHF
TRBV7-7	TRBJ2-3	.	TRBD2	TGTGCCAGCAGCTTAGGACTAGCGGGAATTGAAGAAACGCAGTATTTT	CASSLGLAGIEETQYF
TRBV5-1	TRBJ2-7	.	TRBD2	TGCGCCAGCAGCTTAGAGCGGGAGGGCCCCGAGCAGTACTTC	CASSLEREGPEQYF
TRBV5-4	TRBJ1-3	once	TRBD1	TGTGCCAGCAGCTTGCGGACAGGGGTAGGAAACACCATATATTTT	CASSLRTGVGNTIYF
TRBV7-3	TRBJ2-1	.	.	TGTGCCAGCAGCTTATCCGGAGCTAGTGAGCAGTTCTTC	CASSLSGASEQFF
TRBV19	TRBJ1-2	.	TRBD1	TGTGCCAGTAGTATAGCCGGGACAGTCTATGGCTACACCTTC	CASSIAGTVYGYTF
TRBV11-2	TRBJ1-1	.	.	TGTGCCAGCAGCTACTCGGACAGCCGGAGGTCGCCGAACACTGAAGCTTTCTTT	CASSYSDSRRSPNTEAFF
TRBV6-5	TRBJ1-6	.	.	TGTGCCAGCAGTTATAACAGTCATTCACCCCTCCACTTT	CASSYNSHSPLHF
TRBV6-2/TRBV6-3	TRBJ2-2	.	.	TGTGCCAGCAGCCAGGACAGATACACCGGGGAGCTGTTTTTT	CASSQDRYTGELFF
TRBV4-1	TRBJ2-3	.	TRBD2	TGCGCCAGCAGCCAAGTTGGGACTAGCGGAGATACGCAGTATTTT	CASSQVGTSGDTQYF
TRBV28	TRBJ2-5	.	.	TGTGCCAGCAGTTTGGGTCGGCGCGGGACTGGAGAGACCCAGTACTTC	CASSLGRRGTGETQYF
TRBV4-1	TRBJ2-1	few	.	TGCGCCAGCAGCCAAGAGAGGCAGGGCGATGAGCAGTTCTTC	CASSQERQGDEQFF
TRBV7-2	TRBJ1-6	.	TRBD1	TGTGCCAGCAGCCGGACAGGGTTTAATTCACCCCTCCACTTT	CASSRTGFNSPLHF
TRBV18	TRBJ2-1	.	.	TGTGCCAGCTCAATTGGGACTGACTACAATGAGCAGTTCTTC	CASSIGTDYNEQFF
TRBV28	TRBJ1-2	.	.	TGTGCCAGCAGGGACTCATCTAGGGATTACTATGGCTACACCTTC	CASRDSSRDYYGYTF
TRBV19	TRBJ2-7	once	TRBD1	TGTGCCAGTAGTATTGGGACAGGGAAAAGAGTGGCGCAGTACTTC	CASSIGTGKRVAQYF
TRBV28	TRBJ1-3	.	.	TGTGCCAGCAGTGGGGACATGTACTCTGGAAACACCATATATTTT	CASSGDMYSGNTIYF
TRBV27	TRBJ2-5	.	.	TGTGCCAGCAGTTTATCGGGCGAGACCCAGTACTTC	CASSLSGETQYF
TRBV7-9	TRBJ2-1	once	.	TGTGCCAGCAGCATAGACAGACGGACAGCTTACAATGAGCAGTTCTTC	CASSIDRRTAYNEQFF
TRBV28	TRBJ2-7	once	TRBD1	TGTGCCAGCAGTTTATCCCCCTTCGACAGGGGGGTCACCTACGAGCAGTACTTC	CASSLSPFDRGVTYEQYF
TRBV29-1	TRBJ2-1	once	TRBD2	TGCAGCGTTGAGCTAGCGGGAGGCCTCGGGTCGGGTGAGCAGTTCTTC	CSVELAGGLGSGEQFF
TRBV7-2	TRBJ2-5	once	TRBD1	TGTGCCAGCAGCCCATTCAGGGGGATCCAAGAGACCCAGTACTTC	CASSPFRGIQETQYF
TRBV5-4	TRBJ2-1	.	.	TGTGCCAGCAGCTTGAGCGCCCACAATGAGCAGTTCTTC	CASSLSAHNEQFF
TRBV21-1	TRBJ2-2	once	.	TGTGCCAGCAGCAAAGAGTCTAGGGGACAGCAAAACACCGGGGAGCTGTTTTTT	CASSKESRGQQNTGELFF